This T cell receptor beta chain was captured by sequencing in a study of T cells in Graves' hyperthyroidism and ophthalmopathy (dated by TCRdb to the late 2010s). Describing the broader study: Peripheral blood was collected at initial diagnosis, before any treatment. TCR V-J signatures able to tell the groups apart were searched for in a discovery cohort of 100 or so patients, of whom approximately 40 had Graves' ophthalmopathy and around 58 had stable Graves' hyperthyroidism. Prospective prediction of ophthalmopathy was tested in an independent validation cohort consisting of 18 to 20 hyperthyroidism patients and 15 to 17 patients who later progressed to ophthalmopathy. The 75 to 100 discovery patients were randomly split 7:3 into training and test sets. In addition, the study compared T-cell repertoires in thyroid tissue and in blood from five or six Graves' hyperthyroidism patients. Following sampling, methimazole starting at 30 mg daily was given to hyperthyroidism patients, and high-dose intravenous methylprednisolone was given to ophthalmopathy patients. According to the paper, TCR Vbeta CDR3 sequencing was carried out on 135 peripheral blood samples, which came from over 40 ophthalmopathy, 70 to 80 hyperthyroidism and some 17 progressor patients.

At least ten counts were recorded for this clonotype. What antigen it recognizes has not been identified. There are no base qualities to consult, and no much larger clone falls within one base. Amplification of TCR beta CDR3 regions was carried out from RNA transcripts. The TCR CDR3 was subjected to a first round of RT-PCR using the HTBI primer set and the Qiagen OneStep RT-PCR kit. The libraries were constructed in a second round of multiplex PCR and then size-selected and purified. Paired-end sequencing of the libraries was performed with 100 bp reads on an Illumina HiSeq2000. Under the source paper's analysis protocol: SOAPnuke was used to process the raw data, with reads discarded if the reads contained adapters or uncalled bases, had a mean Phred below 15, or lacked an exact constant-primer or identifier match. High-quality paired reads were merged using COPE v1.2.5, and each unique nucleotide sequence was defined as a clonotype. MiTCR v1.1 was used to align clonotypes to the IMGT TRBV, TRBD and TRBJ reference segments. The analysis was restricted to V-J combinations with a frequency above 0.0001, which together covered 99% to 99.2% of the repertoires. A TCS score was defined as the ratio between F50 (clonal expansion) and ExV (chaos), using BLOSUM62-based TCRdist between CDR3 peptides within each V-J. Welch's t-statistics and random forest reduced several hundred V-J features to roughly 13, which were used in a naive Bayes classifier (R e1071). The raw public reads went through TCRdb reprocessing: fastp at Q25, MiXCR clone calling, in-frame beta chains kept. For every CDR3 protein sequence, its rows merge into one entry that carries the most common genes and DNA. TCRdb, rather than the study authors, made the V and J calls. Recorded for this sample are roughly 170,000 distinct CDR3 sequences; 17% of them occurred a single time. The top ten constitute around 29% of the sample.

V gives up 6 bases and J gives up 0 bases, and the segment between their germline ends measures 15 bases. CDR1 and CDR2 (SNHLY, FYNNEI) derive from the germline V gene. Taken from cysteine to phenylalanine, the CDR3 has 15 residues. CDR3 DNA only is kept here, 45 bases in frame from base 1. Graves' hyperthyroidism was defined as stable when no progression to ophthalmopathy occurred over 18 months of follow-up. Hyperthyroidism patients were aged 18 to 65 years and newly diagnosed, with disease duration of less than 2 months. Exclusion was applied to patients with uncontrolled infections, other autoimmune diseases, pregnancy or lactation. Diagnoses were established on the basis of clinical symptoms, serum thyroxine and TRAb, thyroid ultrasound, and orbital computed tomography. PBMCs were separated from 8 to 10 ml of fresh peripheral blood using Ficoll-Paque density gradient centrifugation. Trizol reagent was used to extract total RNA, and RNA quality was then checked on an Agilent 2100 Bioanalyzer.

Findings and caveats that apply to the study as a whole: A 13 V-J signature model separated ophthalmopathy from stable hyperthyroidism, with about 88% sensitivity and about 81% specificity in cross-validation and 80%/75% in testing. Most expanded thyroid clonotypes (frequency above 0.001) were also found in blood, which suggests that blood repertoires may mirror thyroid immune responses. In validation, progression to ophthalmopathy was predicted by the model with 70.59% sensitivity and 72% to 80% specificity, a median of 6.5 months before onset. Sample size was not statistically predetermined, and investigators were not blinded to group allocation.

This clonotype originated in a woman in her forties or fifties with Graves' hyperthyroidism. The sequence links TRBV2 to TRBJ2-7; TRBD2 is a weak D gene call, 6 bases matching. The sequenced sample was blood. The bases are TGTGCCAGCAGCCTCGGGGACTTGAGCTCCTACGAGCAGTACTTC. Translated, this is CASSLGDLSSYEQYF.